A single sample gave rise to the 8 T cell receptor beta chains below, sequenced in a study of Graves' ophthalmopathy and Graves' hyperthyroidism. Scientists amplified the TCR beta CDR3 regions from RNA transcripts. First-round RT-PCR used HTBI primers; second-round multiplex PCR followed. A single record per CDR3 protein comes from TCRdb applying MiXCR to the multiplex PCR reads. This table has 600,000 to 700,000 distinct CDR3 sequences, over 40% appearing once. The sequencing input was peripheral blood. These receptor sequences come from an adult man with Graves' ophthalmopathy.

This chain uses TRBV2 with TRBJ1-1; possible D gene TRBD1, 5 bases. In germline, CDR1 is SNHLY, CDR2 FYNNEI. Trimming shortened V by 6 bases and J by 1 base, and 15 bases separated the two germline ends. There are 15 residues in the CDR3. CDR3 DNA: TGTGCCAGCAGCCCCTACGGGGGTCCGAACACTGAAGCTTTCTTT. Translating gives CASSPYGGPNTEAFF.

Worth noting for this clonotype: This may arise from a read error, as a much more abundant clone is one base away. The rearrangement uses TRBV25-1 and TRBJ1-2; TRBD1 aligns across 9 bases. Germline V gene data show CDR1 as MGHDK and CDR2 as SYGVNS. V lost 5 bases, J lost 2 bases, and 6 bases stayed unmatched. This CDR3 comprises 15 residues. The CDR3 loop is CASSPGTGSNYGYTF. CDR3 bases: TGTGCCAGCAGTCCCGGGACAGGGAGCAACTATGGCTACACCTTC.

The CDR3, as DNA: TGTGCTCGACTAGCGGGAGGGTCGGAGACCCAGTACTTC. Translation: CARLAGGSETQYF. The V call is TRBV2, the J call TRBJ2-5, with 14 bases aligning to TRBD2. The V gene's germline CDR1 is SNHLY and CDR2 FYNNEI. This CDR3 has 13 amino acids.

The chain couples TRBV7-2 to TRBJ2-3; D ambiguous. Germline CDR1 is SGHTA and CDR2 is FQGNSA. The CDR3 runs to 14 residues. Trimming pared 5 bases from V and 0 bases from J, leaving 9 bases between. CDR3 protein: CASSPQKSTDTQYF. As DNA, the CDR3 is TGTGCCAGCAGCCCACAGAAGAGCACAGATACGCAGTATTTT.

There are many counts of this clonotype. Here the CDR3 reads CASSFRFGGQYF. The CDR3 region has the DNA TGTGCCAGCAGTTTCCGATTCGGGGGCCAGTACTTC. The rearrangement uses TRBV12-3 or TRBV12-4 and TRBJ2-5; possibly TRBD2 for D (6 bases). V lost 3 bases to trimming and J lost 10 bases, with 12 bases between them. This CDR3 has 12 amino acids.

In DNA form, the CDR3 reads TGCAGTGCCCACCTGGCGGGGGGCGCGGCTGAAGCTTTCTTT. Protein product: CSAHLAGGAAEAFF. J is TRBJ1-1 and V is TRBV20-1, with a tentative D call TRBD1 (6 bases). CDR3 length equals 14 residues. Germline V gene lookup returns CDR1 DFQATT and CDR2 SNEGSKA (reference sequence). Between the trimmed V and J ends, which lost 6 bases and 6 bases, there was a span of 20 bases.

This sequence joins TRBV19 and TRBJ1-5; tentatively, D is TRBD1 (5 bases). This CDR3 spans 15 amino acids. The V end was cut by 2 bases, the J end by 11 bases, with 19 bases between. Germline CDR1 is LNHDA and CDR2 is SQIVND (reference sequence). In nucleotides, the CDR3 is TGTGCCAGTAGTATAATCGGGGCTGGCCAAGAGACCCAGCATTTT. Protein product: CASSIIGAGQETQHF.

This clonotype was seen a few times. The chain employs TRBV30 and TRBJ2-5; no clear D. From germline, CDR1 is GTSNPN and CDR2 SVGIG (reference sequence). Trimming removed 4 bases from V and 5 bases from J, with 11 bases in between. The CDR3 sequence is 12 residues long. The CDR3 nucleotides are TGTGCCTGGAAGGTGCCCTCGGAGACCCAGTACTTC. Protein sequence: CAWKVPSETQYF. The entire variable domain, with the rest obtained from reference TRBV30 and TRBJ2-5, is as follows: SQTIHQWPATLVQPVGSPLSLECTVEGTSNPNLYWYRQAAGRGLQLLFYSVGIGQISSEVPQNLSASRPQDRQFILSSKKLLLSDSGFYLCAWKVPSETQYFGPGTRLLVL.